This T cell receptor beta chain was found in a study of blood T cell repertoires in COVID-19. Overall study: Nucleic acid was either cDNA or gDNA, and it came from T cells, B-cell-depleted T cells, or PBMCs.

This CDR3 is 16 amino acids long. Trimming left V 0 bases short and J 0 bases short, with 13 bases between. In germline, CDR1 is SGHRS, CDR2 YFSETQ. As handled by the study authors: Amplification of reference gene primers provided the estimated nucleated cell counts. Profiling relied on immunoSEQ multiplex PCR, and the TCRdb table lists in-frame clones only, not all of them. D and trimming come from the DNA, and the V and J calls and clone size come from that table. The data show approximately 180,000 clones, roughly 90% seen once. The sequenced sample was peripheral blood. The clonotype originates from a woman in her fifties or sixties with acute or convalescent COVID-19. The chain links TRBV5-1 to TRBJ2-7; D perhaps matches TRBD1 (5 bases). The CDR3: CASSLVTGEASYEQYF. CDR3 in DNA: TGCGCCAGCAGCTTGGTCACAGGCGAAGCCTCCTACGAGCAGTACTTC.